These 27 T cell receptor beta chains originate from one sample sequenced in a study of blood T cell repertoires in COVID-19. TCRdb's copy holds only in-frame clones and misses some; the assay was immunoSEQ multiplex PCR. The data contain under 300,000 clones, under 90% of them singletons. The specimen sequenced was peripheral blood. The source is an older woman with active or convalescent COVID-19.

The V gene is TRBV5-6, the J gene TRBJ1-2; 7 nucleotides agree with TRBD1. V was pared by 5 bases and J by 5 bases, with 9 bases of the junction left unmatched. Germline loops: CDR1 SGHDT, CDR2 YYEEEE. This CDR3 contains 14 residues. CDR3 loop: CASSLQGSRYGYTF. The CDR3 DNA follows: TGTGCCAGCAGTCTACAGGGGAGTCGGTATGGCTACACCTTC.

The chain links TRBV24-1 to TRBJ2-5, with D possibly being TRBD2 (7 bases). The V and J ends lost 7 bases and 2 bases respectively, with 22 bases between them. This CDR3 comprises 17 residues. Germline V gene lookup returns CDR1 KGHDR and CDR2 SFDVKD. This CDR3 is CATRRGGPPDIQETQYF. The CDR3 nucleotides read TGTGCCACCAGAAGGGGGGGTCCGCCGGATATTCAAGAGACCCAGTACTTC.

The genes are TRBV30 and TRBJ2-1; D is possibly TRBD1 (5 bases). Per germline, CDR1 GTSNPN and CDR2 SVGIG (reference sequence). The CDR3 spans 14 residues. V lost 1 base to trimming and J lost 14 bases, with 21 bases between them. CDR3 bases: TGTGCCTGGAGTGCTCAAGGGGTCTCCTCAAACGAGTTCTTC. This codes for CAWSAQGVSSNEFF.

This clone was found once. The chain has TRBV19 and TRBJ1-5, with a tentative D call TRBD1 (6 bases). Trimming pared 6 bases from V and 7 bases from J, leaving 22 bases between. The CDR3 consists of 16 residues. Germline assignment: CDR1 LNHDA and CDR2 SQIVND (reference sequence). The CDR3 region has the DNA TGTGCCAGTAGCGTGAGCGGGGTCGGGGGCCGCCAGCCCCAGCATTTT. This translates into CASSVSGVGGRQPQHF.

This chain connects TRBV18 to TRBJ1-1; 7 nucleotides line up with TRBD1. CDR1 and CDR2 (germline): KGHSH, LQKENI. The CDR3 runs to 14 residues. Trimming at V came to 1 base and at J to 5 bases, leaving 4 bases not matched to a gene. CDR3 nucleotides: TGTGCCAGCTCACCACGGCAGGGGGGTACTGAAGCTTTCTTT. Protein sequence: CASSPRQGGTEAFF.

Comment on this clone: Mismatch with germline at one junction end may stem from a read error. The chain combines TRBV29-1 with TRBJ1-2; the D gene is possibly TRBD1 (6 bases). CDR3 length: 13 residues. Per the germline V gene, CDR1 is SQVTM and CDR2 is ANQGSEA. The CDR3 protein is CRVGQTGLYGYTF. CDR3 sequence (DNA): TGCCGCGTCGGCCAGACAGGACTCTATGGCTACACCTTC.

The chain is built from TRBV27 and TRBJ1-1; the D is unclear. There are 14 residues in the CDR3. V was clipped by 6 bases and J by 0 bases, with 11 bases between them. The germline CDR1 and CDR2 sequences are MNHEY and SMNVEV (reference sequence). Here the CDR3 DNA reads TGTGCCAGCAGACGAATGGCCATGAACACTGAAGCTTTCTTT. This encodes CASRRMAMNTEAFF.

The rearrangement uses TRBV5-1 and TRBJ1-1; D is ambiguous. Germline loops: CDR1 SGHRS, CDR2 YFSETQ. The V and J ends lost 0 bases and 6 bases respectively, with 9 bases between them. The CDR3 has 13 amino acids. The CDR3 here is CASSLDRWAEAFF. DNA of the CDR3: TGCGCCAGCAGCTTGGACAGATGGGCTGAAGCTTTCTTT.

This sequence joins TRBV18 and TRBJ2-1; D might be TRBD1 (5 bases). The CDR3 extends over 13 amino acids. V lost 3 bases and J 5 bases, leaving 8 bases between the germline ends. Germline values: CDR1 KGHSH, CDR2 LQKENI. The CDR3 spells CASSPAGNNEQFF. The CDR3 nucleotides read TGTGCCAGCTCACCGGCAGGGAACAATGAGCAGTTCTTC.

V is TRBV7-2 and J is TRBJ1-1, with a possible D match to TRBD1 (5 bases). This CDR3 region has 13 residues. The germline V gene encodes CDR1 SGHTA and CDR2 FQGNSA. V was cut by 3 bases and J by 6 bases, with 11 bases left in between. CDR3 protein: CASSFKTGPEAFF. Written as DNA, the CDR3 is TGTGCCAGCAGCTTCAAAACAGGCCCTGAAGCTTTCTTT.

CDR3 sequence: CASSQGTPYSTDTQYF. The DNA of the CDR3 is TGTGCCAGCAGCCAGGGGACACCTTATAGCACAGATACGCAGTATTTT. The chain uses TRBV5-6 and TRBJ2-3; D perhaps matches TRBD1 (6 bases). Germline V gene data show CDR1 as SGHDT and CDR2 as YYEEEE. Trimming cost V 4 bases and J 0 bases, with 15 bases left between them. This CDR3 spans 16 amino acids.

DNA for the CDR3: TGTGCTAGTGGTTTGGTATATAGCGGGGGGGTAAACTACAATGAGCAGTTCTTC. Residues: CASGLVYSGGVNYNEQFF. This sequence joins TRBV12-5 and TRBJ2-1; 11 bases align to TRBD2. CDR1 is LGHNT, CDR2 FRNRAP, per germline. Trimming removed 0 bases from V and 3 bases from J; junction bases left unmatched: 7. The CDR3 covers 18 residues.

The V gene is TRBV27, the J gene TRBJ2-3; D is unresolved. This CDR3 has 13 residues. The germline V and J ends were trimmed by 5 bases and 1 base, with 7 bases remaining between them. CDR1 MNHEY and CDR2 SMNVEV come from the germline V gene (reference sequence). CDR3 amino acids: CASSEPGTDTQYF. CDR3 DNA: TGTGCCAGCAGTGAGCCGGGCACAGATACGCAGTATTTT.

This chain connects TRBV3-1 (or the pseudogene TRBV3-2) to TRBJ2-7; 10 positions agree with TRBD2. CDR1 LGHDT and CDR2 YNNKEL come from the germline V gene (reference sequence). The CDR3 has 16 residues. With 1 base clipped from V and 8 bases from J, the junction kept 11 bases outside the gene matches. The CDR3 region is CASSQGTSGYATKQYF. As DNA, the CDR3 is TGTGCCAGCAGCCAAGGGACTAGCGGATATGCTACGAAGCAGTACTTC.

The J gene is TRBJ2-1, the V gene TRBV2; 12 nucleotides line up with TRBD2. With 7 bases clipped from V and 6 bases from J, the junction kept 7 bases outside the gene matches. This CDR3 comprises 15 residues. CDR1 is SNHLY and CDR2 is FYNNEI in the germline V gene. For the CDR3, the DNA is TGTGCCAGCAACACCCTAGCGGGGGGGATCAATGAGCAGTTCTTC. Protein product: CASNTLAGGINEQFF. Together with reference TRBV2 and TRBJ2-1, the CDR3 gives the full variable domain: EPEVTQTPSHQVTQMGQEVILRCVPISNHLYFYWYRQILGQKVEFLVSFYNNEISEKSEIFDDQFSVERPDGSNFTLKIRSTKLEDSAMYFCASNTLAGGINEQFFGPGTRLTVL.

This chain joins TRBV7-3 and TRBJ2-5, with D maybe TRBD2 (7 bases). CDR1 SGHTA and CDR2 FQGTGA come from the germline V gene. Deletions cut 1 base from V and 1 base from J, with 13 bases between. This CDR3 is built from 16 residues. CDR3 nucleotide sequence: TGTGCCAGCAGCTTAAGAGGGCGGGGGCTCCAAGAGACCCAGTACTTC. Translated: CASSLRGRGLQETQYF.

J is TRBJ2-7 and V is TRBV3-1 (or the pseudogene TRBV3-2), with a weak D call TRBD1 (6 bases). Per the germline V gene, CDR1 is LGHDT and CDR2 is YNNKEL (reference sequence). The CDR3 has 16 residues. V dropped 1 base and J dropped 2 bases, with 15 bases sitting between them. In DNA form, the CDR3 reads TGTGCCAGCAGCCAAGGTCGGACAGTAACGCCCTACGAGCAGTACTTC. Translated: CASSQGRTVTPYEQYF.

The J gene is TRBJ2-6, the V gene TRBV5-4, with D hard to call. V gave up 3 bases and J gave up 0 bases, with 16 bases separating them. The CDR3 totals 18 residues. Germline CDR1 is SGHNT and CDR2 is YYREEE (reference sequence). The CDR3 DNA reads TGTGCCAGCAGCTCCCCCGATGCGGTGCCCTCTGGGGCCAACGTCCTGACTTTC. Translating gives CASSSPDAVPSGANVLTF.

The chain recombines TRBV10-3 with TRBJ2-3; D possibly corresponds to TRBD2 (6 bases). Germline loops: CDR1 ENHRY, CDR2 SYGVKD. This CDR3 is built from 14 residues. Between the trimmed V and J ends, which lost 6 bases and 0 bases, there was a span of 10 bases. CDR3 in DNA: TGTGCCATCAGGACGGGGAGGAGCACAGATACGCAGTATTTT. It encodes CAIRTGRSTDTQYF.

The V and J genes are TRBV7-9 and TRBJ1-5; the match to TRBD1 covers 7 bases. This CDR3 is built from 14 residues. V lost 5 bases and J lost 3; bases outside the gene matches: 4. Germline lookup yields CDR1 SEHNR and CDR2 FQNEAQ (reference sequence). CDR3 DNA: TGTGCCAGCAGCCTCGGGACAGCCAATCAGCCCCAGCATTTT. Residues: CASSLGTANQPQHF. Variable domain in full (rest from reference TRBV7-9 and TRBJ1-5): DTGVSQNPRHKITKRGQNVTFRCDPISEHNRLYWYRQTLGQGPEFLTYFQNEAQLEKSRLLSDRFSAERPKGSFSTLEIQRTEQGDSAMYLCASSLGTANQPQHFGDGTRLSIL.

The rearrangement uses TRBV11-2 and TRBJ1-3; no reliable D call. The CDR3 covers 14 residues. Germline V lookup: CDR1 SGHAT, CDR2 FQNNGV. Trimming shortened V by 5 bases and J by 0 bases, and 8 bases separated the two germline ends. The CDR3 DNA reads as TGTGCCAGCAGCCTTGAACTCTCTGGAAACACCATATATTTT. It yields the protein CASSLELSGNTIYF.

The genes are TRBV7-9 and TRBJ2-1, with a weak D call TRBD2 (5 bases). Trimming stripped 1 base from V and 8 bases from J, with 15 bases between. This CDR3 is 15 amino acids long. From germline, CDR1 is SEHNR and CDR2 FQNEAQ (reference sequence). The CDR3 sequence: CASSLEASLRHEQFF. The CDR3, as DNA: TGTGCCAGCAGCTTAGAGGCTAGCCTGAGGCATGAGCAGTTCTTC.

The CDR3 here is CASSKLTGTVNSAIYF. Here the CDR3 DNA reads TGTGCCAGCAGCAAACTTACAGGGACGGTCAATTCCGCCATATATTTT. The chain carries TRBV6-6 and TRBJ1-3; possibly TRBD1 for D (6 bases). The CDR3 contains 16 residues. Germline-derived CDR1 and CDR2 are MNHNY and SVGAGI (reference sequence). The V gene lost 6 bases and the J gene lost 11 bases, with 26 bases spanning the gap.

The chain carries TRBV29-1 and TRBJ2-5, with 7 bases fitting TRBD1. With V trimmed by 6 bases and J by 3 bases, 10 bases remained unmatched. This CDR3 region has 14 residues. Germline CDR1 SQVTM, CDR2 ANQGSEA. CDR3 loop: CSVPNIDREETQYF. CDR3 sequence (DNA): TGCAGCGTACCAAATATTGACAGGGAAGAGACCCAGTACTTC.

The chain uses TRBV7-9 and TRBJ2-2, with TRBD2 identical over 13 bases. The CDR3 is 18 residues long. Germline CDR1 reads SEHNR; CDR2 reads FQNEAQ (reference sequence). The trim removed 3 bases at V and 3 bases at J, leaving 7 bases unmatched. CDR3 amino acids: CASSFGLAGEFDTGELFF. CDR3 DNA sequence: TGTGCCAGCAGCTTCGGACTAGCGGGGGAATTTGACACCGGGGAGCTGTTTTTT. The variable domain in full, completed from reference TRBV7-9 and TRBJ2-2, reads DTGVSQNPRHKITKRGQNVTFRCDPISEHNRLYWYRQTLGQGPEFLTYFQNEAQLEKSRLLSDRFSAERPKGSFSTLEIQRTEQGDSAMYLCASSFGLAGEFDTGELFFGEGSRLTVL.

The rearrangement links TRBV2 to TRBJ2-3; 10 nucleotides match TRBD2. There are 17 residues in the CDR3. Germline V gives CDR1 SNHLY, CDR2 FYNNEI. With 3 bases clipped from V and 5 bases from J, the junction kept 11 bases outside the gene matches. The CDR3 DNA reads TGTGCCAGCAGTGAGGTCGAGATAGCGGGGGGAAGAGATACGCAGTATTTT. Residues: CASSEVEIAGGRDTQYF.

The CDR3 coding sequence is TGCGCCAGCAGCTTTGAGCGGAGCACAGATACGCAGTATTTT. Its translation: CASSFERSTDTQYF. V is TRBV5-1 and J is TRBJ2-3, with D possibly matching TRBD2 (5 bases). Trimming cost V 2 bases and J 0 bases, with 7 bases left between them. The CDR3 covers 14 residues. Germline CDR1 reads SGHRS; CDR2 reads YFSETQ. Variable domain in full (rest from reference TRBV5-1 and TRBJ2-3): KAGVTQTPRYLIKTRGQQVTLSCSPISGHRSVSWYQQTPGQGLQFLFEYFSETQRNKGNFPGRFSGRQFSNSRSEMNVSTLELGDSALYLCASSFERSTDTQYFGPGTRLTVL.